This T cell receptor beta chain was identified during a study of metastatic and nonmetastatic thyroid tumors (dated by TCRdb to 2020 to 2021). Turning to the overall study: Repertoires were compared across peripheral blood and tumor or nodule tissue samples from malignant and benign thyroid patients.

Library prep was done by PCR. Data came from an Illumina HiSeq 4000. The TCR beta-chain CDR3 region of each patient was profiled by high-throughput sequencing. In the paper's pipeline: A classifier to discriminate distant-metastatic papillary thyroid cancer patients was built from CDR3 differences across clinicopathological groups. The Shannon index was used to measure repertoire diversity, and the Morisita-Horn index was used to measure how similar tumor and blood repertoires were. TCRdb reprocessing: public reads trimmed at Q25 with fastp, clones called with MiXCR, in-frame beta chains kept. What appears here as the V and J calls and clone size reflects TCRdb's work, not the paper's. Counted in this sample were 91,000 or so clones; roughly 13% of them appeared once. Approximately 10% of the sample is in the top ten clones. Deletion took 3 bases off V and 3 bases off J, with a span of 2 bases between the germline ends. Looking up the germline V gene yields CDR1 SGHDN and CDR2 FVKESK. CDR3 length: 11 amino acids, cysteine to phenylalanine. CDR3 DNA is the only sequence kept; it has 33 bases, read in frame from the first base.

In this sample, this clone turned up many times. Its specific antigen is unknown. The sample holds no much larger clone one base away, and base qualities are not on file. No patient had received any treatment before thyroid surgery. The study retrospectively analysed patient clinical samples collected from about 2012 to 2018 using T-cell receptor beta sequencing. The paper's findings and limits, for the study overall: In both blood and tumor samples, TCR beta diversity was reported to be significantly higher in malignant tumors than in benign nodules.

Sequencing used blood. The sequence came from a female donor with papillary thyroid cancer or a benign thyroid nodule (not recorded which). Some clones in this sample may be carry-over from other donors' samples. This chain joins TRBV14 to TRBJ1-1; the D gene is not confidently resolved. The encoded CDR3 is CASSHDTEAFF. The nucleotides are TGTGCCAGCAGCCACGACACTGAAGCTTTCTTT.